A single sample is the source of the 7 T cell receptor beta chains below, sequenced in a study of blood T cells in healthy people across ages. A second roughly 6 to 12 cycle PCR used barcoded and J-beta primers. TCRdb recomputed calls from the 5' RACE reads with MiXCR, one row per CDR3 protein. The sample includes around 1,900,000 distinct CDR3 sequences, approximately 40% seen only once; the top ten take 23%. Sequencing was carried out using blood. Source of these receptors: a human donor in good health.

V is TRBV11-3 and J is TRBJ1-1, with TRBD1 matching over 7 bases. Losses at the gene ends were 8 bases for V and 5 bases for J; bases not matched to a gene: 8. Germline CDR1 reads SGHNT; CDR2 reads YENEEA. This CDR3 comprises 13 residues. The chain's CDR3 is CASEYRGGTEAFF. The CDR3 coding sequence is TGTGCCAGCGAATACAGGGGAGGTACTGAAGCTTTCTTT.

As concerns this clonotype: Sequence at one end of the junction differs from germline and may be a read error. The chain has TRBV3-1 and TRBJ1-2, with D unclear. CDR3 length equals 14 residues. In germline, CDR1 is LGHDT, CDR2 YNNKEL (reference sequence). In DNA, the CDR3 is TGTGCCAGCAGCCAAGTCGCCGTTAACTATGGCTGCACCTTC. Residues: CASSQVAVNYGCTF.

This chain links TRBV4-1 with TRBJ2-1, with D possibly matching TRBD1 (5 bases). CDR1 and CDR2 from the germline V gene are MGHRA and YSYEKL. The CDR3 runs to 15 residues. Trimming took off 4 bases at V and 3 bases at J, with 13 bases between the two ends. The CDR3 region has the DNA TGCGCCAGCAGCCCCCTAGGGGAACTCTACAATGAGCAGTTCTTC. It is translated as CASSPLGELYNEQFF.

Notes on this clonotype: Compared with germline, one end of the junction differs, possibly owing to a read error. J is TRBJ2-5 and V is TRBV5-1; the D gene is possibly TRBD2 (6 bases). Germline V gene lookup returns CDR1 SGHRS and CDR2 YFSETQ. The CDR3 loop spans 14 amino acids. CDR3 in DNA: TGTGCCAGCAGCTTAGCTGCGGGGAAAGAGACCCAGTACTTC. Encoded protein: CASSLAAGKETQYF.

This clonotype was seen a few times. The chain is built from TRBV7-2 and TRBJ1-4; 9 bases are shared with TRBD1. The CDR3 is 16 residues long. CDR1 and CDR2 (germline): SGHTA, FQGNSA. With V trimmed by 5 bases and J by 8 bases, 12 bases remained unmatched. The CDR3 DNA is TGTGCCAGCAGCACGTCGGGGGACAGGGCCGGGGAAAAACTGTTTTTT. Its translation: CASSTSGDRAGEKLFF.

The genes are TRBV10-3 and TRBJ2-3; 8 nucleotides agree with TRBD2. With 7 bases clipped from V and 8 bases from J, the junction kept 14 bases outside the gene matches. CDR1 is ENHRY, CDR2 SYGVKD, per germline. This CDR3 spans 15 amino acids. The CDR3 protein is CAINLAGLQTGTQYF. DNA of the CDR3: TGTGCCATCAATCTAGCGGGTTTACAAACGGGTACGCAGTATTTT.

This clonotype was counted between two and nine times. This chain uses TRBV9 with TRBJ1-6; D is unclear. V was cut by 0 bases and J by 6 bases, with 10 bases left in between. Germline V gene data show CDR1 as SGDLS and CDR2 as YYNGEE. The CDR3 is 15 residues long. The CDR3 nucleotides are TGTGCCAGCAGCGTAGGACGACTGATTAATTCACCCCTCCACTTT. Encoded protein: CASSVGRLINSPLHF.